The 30 T cell receptor beta chains listed next were all sequenced from one sample in a study of cytomegalovirus exposure and HLA in healthy donors. The PCR employed 60 Vbeta primers together with 13 Jbeta primers. TCRdb's copy holds only in-frame clones and misses some; the assay was immunoSEQ multiplex PCR. The data show around 190,000 clones, around 81% seen once. The material sequenced was PBMCs. These receptors were obtained from a middle-aged man in good health and CMV-seronegative.

Worth noting for this clone: The germline gene is not matched at one end of the junction; a read error may be the cause. V and J are TRBV27 and TRBJ1-2; no clear D. CDR1 is MNHEY, CDR2 SMNVEV, per germline (reference sequence). This CDR3 region has 15 residues. The CDR3 region has the DNA TGTGCCAGCAGTTCCAACCCCAACACTAACTATGGCCACACCTTC. Protein: CASSSNPNTNYGHTF.

The rearrangement uses TRBV7-2 and TRBJ1-2; D is possibly TRBD1 (5 bases). CDR3 size: 14 residues. Trimming cost V 2 bases and J 0 bases, with 7 bases left between them. Per germline, CDR1 SGHTA and CDR2 FQGNSA. Written as DNA, the CDR3 is TGTGCCAGCAGCTTAACAGGTCCTAACTATGGCTACACCTTC. Its protein product is CASSLTGPNYGYTF.

This rearrangement joins TRBV29-1 to TRBJ1-1; no reliable D call. The CDR3 runs to 14 residues. Germline CDR1 reads SQVTM; CDR2 reads ANQGSEA. V was clipped by 2 bases and J by 1 base, with 11 bases between them. As DNA, the CDR3 is TGCAGCGTTGAATTCGGGATAAAGAACACTGAAGCTTTCTTT. Translation gives CSVEFGIKNTEAFF.

This rearrangement joins TRBV5-1 to TRBJ2-7, with D perhaps TRBD1 (6 bases). Germline V CDR1 and CDR2: SGHRS, YFSETQ. The germline V and J ends were trimmed by 0 bases and 0 bases, with 10 bases remaining between them. The length of the CDR3 is 15 residues. This chain's CDR3 is CASSLEGVSSYEQYF. Written as DNA, the CDR3 is TGCGCCAGCAGCTTGGAGGGGGTTAGCTCCTACGAGCAGTACTTC.

The chain carries TRBV7-7 and TRBJ2-1; TRBD2 matches 10 bases. The CDR3 contains 16 residues. The germline V gene encodes CDR1 SSHAT and CDR2 FNYEAQ (reference sequence). The junction had 8 bases not matched to a gene; V was cut back by 5 bases and J by 4 bases. The CDR3 DNA reads TGTGCCAGCAGCCCTCAAGAGCGGGAGGGATACAATGAGCAGTTCTTC. It specifies CASSPQEREGYNEQFF.

The chain has TRBV4-3 and TRBJ1-3; possible D gene TRBD1, 5 bases. The germline CDR1 and CDR2 sequences are LGHNA and YSLEER. V was clipped by 0 bases and J by 8 bases, with 17 bases between them. The CDR3 totals 16 residues. The CDR3 DNA reads as TGCGCCAGCAGCCAAGATAGGGCCTCCGGGACTGACACCATATATTTT. Translated: CASSQDRASGTDTIYF.

The gene calls are TRBV5-6 and TRBJ1-2, with D perhaps matching TRBD1 (5 bases). The germline CDR1 and CDR2 sequences are SGHDT and YYEEEE. The CDR3 has 14 amino acids. With 0 bases removed from V and 3 bases from J, the gap between germline ends came to 9 bases. CDR3 region: CASSLVTGDYGYTF. CDR3 bases: TGTGCCAGCAGCTTGGTGACGGGGGACTATGGCTACACCTTC. The entire variable domain, with the rest obtained from reference TRBV5-6 and TRBJ1-2, is as follows: DAGVTQSPTHLIKTRGQQVTLRCSPKSGHDTVSWYQQALGQGPQFIFQYYEEEERQRGNFPDRFSGHQFPNYSSELNVNALLLGDSALYLCASSLVTGDYGYTFGSGTRLTVV.

CDR3 bases: TGTGCCACCAGCCCTAGGGTAGGAGGCAGCTTAGGAGAGACCCAGTACTTC. This translates into CATSPRVGGSLGETQYF. The genes are TRBV15 and TRBJ2-5; maybe TRBD2 (5 bases). The CDR3 consists of 17 residues. Trimming took 5 bases from V and 4 from J, leaving 23 bases between them. The germline V gene has CDR1 LNHNV and CDR2 YYDKDF (reference sequence).

This sequence joins TRBV9 and TRBJ2-3, with 11 bases that match TRBD2. V dropped 3 bases and J dropped 6; count of bases not matched to a gene: 6. The CDR3 loop spans 15 amino acids. CDR1 and CDR2 from the germline V gene are SGDLS and YYNGEE. DNA of the CDR3: TGTGCCAGCAGCGGGACTAGCGGGCAGGGGGATACGCAGTATTTT. Protein: CASSGTSGQGDTQYF.

The chain couples TRBV6-1 to TRBJ2-1; TRBD1 matches 9 bases. Germline V lookup: CDR1 MNHNS, CDR2 SASEGT. The CDR3 totals 15 residues. Trimming at V came to 4 bases and at J to 5 bases, leaving 6 bases not matched to a gene. The chain's CDR3 is CASSVGTGQNNEQFF. The CDR3 region has the DNA TGTGCCAGCAGTGTCGGGACAGGGCAAAACAATGAGCAGTTCTTC.

The chain couples TRBV11-2 to TRBJ2-1; D not resolved. Germline assignment: CDR1 SGHAT and CDR2 FQNNGV. Trimming stripped 6 bases from V and 10 bases from J, with 10 bases between. The CDR3 loop spans 11 amino acids. This CDR3 is CASRRLQEQFF. The CDR3 DNA reads TGTGCCAGCAGGAGACTGCAGGAGCAGTTCTTC.

V and J are TRBV7-2 and TRBJ2-7; 7 bases align to TRBD2. V dropped 2 bases and J dropped 4; count of bases not matched to a gene: 5. Germline V CDR1 and CDR2: SGHTA, FQGNSA. The CDR3 runs 14 residues. The CDR3 is CASSLPGGEYEQYF. The CDR3 bases are TGTGCCAGCAGCTTACCGGGAGGCGAATACGAGCAGTACTTC. Complete variable domain (other parts from reference TRBV7-2 and TRBJ2-7): GAGVSQSPSNKVTEKGKDVELRCDPISGHTALYWYRQSLGQGLEFLIYFQGNSAPDKSGLPSDRFSAERTGGSVSTLTIQRTQQEDSAVYLCASSLPGGEYEQYFGPGTRLTVT.

The chain uses TRBV7-9 and TRBJ2-1; 7 nucleotides align to TRBD2. The ends lost 4 bases at V and 8 bases at J; junction bases unmatched: 5. This CDR3 is 13 amino acids long. The germline V gene has CDR1 SEHNR and CDR2 FQNEAQ (reference sequence). The CDR3 is CASSSWGGDEQFF. CDR3 bases: TGTGCCAGCAGCTCGTGGGGAGGGGATGAGCAGTTCTTC.

This clone has more than one count but fewer than ten. This sequence joins TRBV10-1 and TRBJ2-2, with D possibly being TRBD2 (6 bases). The CDR3 extends over 14 amino acids. Trimming removed 8 bases at V and 4 bases at J, with 14 bases between. The germline V gene has CDR1 WNHNN and CDR2 SYGVQD (reference sequence). The CDR3 here is CASSSGEITGELFF. CDR3 nucleotide sequence: TGCGCCAGCTCCTCGGGGGAAATCACCGGGGAGCTGTTTTTT.

The chain carries TRBV10-3 and TRBJ2-1, with 10 bases identical to TRBD2. Germline V gene data show CDR1 as ENHRY and CDR2 as SYGVKD. This CDR3 has 17 amino acids. The J segment lost 3 bases and the V segment lost 10 bases, leaving 15 bases of the junction unmatched. The DNA of the CDR3 is TGTGCCACCTTAGTAGCGGGGGGACATTCAAGCTACAATGAGCAGTTCTTC. Translated: CATLVAGGHSSYNEQFF.

This clone was detected only a few times. The chain links TRBV5-1 to TRBJ2-2; D is possibly TRBD2 (5 bases). This CDR3 region has 17 residues. V shed 5 bases and J shed 2 bases, with 19 bases lying between them. CDR1 is SGHRS and CDR2 is YFSETQ in the germline V gene. The CDR3 region is CASRVGASRANTGELFF. In DNA form, the CDR3 reads TGCGCCAGCAGGGTGGGAGCTTCTCGCGCCAACACCGGGGAGCTGTTTTTT.

This clone has only a few counts. V and J are TRBV7-2 and TRBJ1-1; D possibly corresponds to TRBD1 (5 bases). CDR3 size: 13 residues. The germline gives CDR1 SGHTA, CDR2 FQGNSA. V was cut by 6 bases and J by 1 base, with 9 bases left in between. The CDR3 DNA reads as TGTGCCAGCAGGTATCAGGGGAACACTGAAGCTTTCTTT. Translating it yields CASRYQGNTEAFF.

This chain links TRBV5-4 with TRBJ2-1; a possible D gene is TRBD1 (6 bases). Germline V gene sequence: CDR1 SGHNT, CDR2 YYREEE (reference sequence). V dropped 5 bases and J dropped 9 bases, with 12 bases sitting between them. This CDR3 is 12 amino acids long. The CDR3 loop is CASSFQGGEQFF. CDR3 coding DNA: TGTGCCAGCAGTTTCCAAGGGGGTGAGCAGTTCTTC.

The chain has TRBV5-4 and TRBJ2-3, with D tentatively TRBD2 (5 bases). The germline V and J ends were trimmed by 1 base and 2 bases, with 11 bases remaining between them. Germline CDR1 and CDR2: SGHNT and YYREEE (reference sequence). This CDR3 comprises 15 residues. The CDR3 DNA follows: TGTGCCAGCAGCTTGTTTTACGGGGTCACAGATACGCAGTATTTT. Its protein is CASSLFYGVTDTQYF.

The rearrangement uses TRBV6-5 and TRBJ1-5; D remains ambiguous. The CDR3 covers 15 residues. V was trimmed by 0 bases and J by 1 base, leaving 7 bases between them. Germline CDR1 reads MNHEY; CDR2 reads SVGAGI. The CDR3 nucleotides read TGTGCCAGCAGTTACTCGAGCGGAAGCAATCAGCCCCAGCATTTT. Translating it yields CASSYSSGSNQPQHF.

This clone showed up just a few times. The chain has TRBV12-5 and TRBJ2-5; D call uncertain. The J call is in doubt because the DNA end fits TRBJ2-7 better. CDR1 and CDR2 from the germline V gene are LGHNT and FRNRAP. The CDR3 consists of 12 residues. CDR3 nucleotides: TGTGCTAGTCGGCAGGCCTCCTACGAGCAGTACTTC. Its translation is CASRQASYEQYF.

Only a few counts were recorded for this clone. The rearrangement joins TRBV5-5 to TRBJ1-2; 8 positions agree with TRBD1. Germline lookup yields CDR1 SGHKS and CDR2 YYEKEE (reference sequence). The CDR3 is 15 residues long. Germline trimming cut 4 bases from V and 2 bases from J; bases unmatched to any gene: 7. This chain's CDR3 is CASSQGQAQNYGYTF. The DNA for the CDR3 is TGTGCCAGCAGCCAGGGACAGGCTCAGAACTATGGCTACACCTTC.

The genes are TRBV5-1 and TRBJ2-3; D is unresolved. The V end lost 4 bases, the J end lost 0 bases, and 9 bases lay between the germline ends. The CDR3 is made up of 14 amino acids. CDR1 is SGHRS, CDR2 YFSETQ, per germline. CDR3 region: CASSRIGSTDTQYF. The CDR3 DNA reads as TGCGCCAGCAGCCGCATCGGGAGCACAGATACGCAGTATTTT.

The chain uses TRBV10-2 and TRBJ2-2; 9 bases are shared with TRBD2. The V segment lost 7 bases and the J segment 7 bases; nucleotides outside the gene matches: 7. CDR3 length: 14 residues. Germline CDR1 WSHSY, CDR2 SAAADI. This CDR3 is CASKGGGAGGELFF. The CDR3 DNA is TGCGCCAGCAAGGGCGGGGGGGCCGGCGGGGAGCTGTTTTTT.

CDR3 DNA: TGTGCCAGCAGCCCCATCGGGGAAGCTTTCTTT. Translation gives CASSPIGEAFF. The chain links TRBV7-9 to TRBJ1-1; D gene unclear. The length of the CDR3 is 11 residues. Per the germline V gene, CDR1 is SEHNR and CDR2 is FQNEAQ (reference sequence). Between the trimmed V and J ends, which lost 5 bases and 8 bases, there was a span of 9 bases.

V gene TRBV21-1 combines with J gene TRBJ2-3; whether TRBD2, the table's D call, matches the DNA was not checked. TRBV21-1 is annotated as a pseudogene. The CDR3 consists of 18 residues. CDR3 region: CASSKTEREDISTDTQYF. The DNA of the CDR3 is TGTGCCAGCAGCAAAACTGAGCGGGAGGATATTAGCACAGATACGCAGTATTTT.

This rearrangement joins TRBV7-2 to TRBJ2-3, with 9 nucleotides matching TRBD2. CDR1 is SGHTA, CDR2 FQGNSA, per germline. The CDR3 covers 16 residues. The junction had 9 bases not matched to a gene; V was cut back by 3 bases and J by 5 bases. The CDR3 bases are TGTGCCAGCAGCTTTCGCGGCGGGAGGGCCGGAGATACGCAGTATTTT. This codes for CASSFRGGRAGDTQYF.

The count of this clone is one. The chain carries TRBV10-1 and TRBJ1-2, with TRBD1 matching over 9 bases. Trimming at V came to 6 bases and at J to 4 bases, leaving 3 bases not matched to a gene. CDR3 size: 13 residues. Germline V CDR1 and CDR2: WNHNN, SYGVQD (reference sequence). As DNA, the CDR3 is TGCGCCAGCAGATTGACAGGGGGCTATGGCTACACCTTC. This sequence encodes CASRLTGGYGYTF.

The rearrangement uses TRBV7-9 and TRBJ2-3; 12 bases fit TRBD2. This CDR3 region has 15 residues. In germline, CDR1 is SEHNR, CDR2 FQNEAQ (reference sequence). V lost 7 bases to trimming and J lost 4 bases; unmatched junction nucleotides: 6. CDR3 nucleotide sequence: TGTGCCAGCACCATGTCTAGCGGGGGGGCAGATACGCAGTATTTT. This sequence encodes CASTMSSGGADTQYF. The full variable domain, rest sourced from reference TRBV7-9 and TRBJ2-3, is DTGVSQNPRHKITKRGQNVTFRCDPISEHNRLYWYRQTLGQGPEFLTYFQNEAQLEKSRLLSDRFSAERPKGSFSTLEIQRTEQGDSAMYLCASTMSSGGADTQYFGPGTRLTVL.

This clone was counted between two and nine times. The chain recombines TRBV5-6 with TRBJ1-3; TRBD1 aligns across 7 bases. Looked up from germline, CDR1 is SGHDT and CDR2 is YYEEEE. The V segment lost 5 bases and the J segment 4 bases; nucleotides outside the gene matches: 12. The CDR3 has 16 residues. Written as DNA, the CDR3 is TGTGCCAGCAGTACCTTTACAGGGGCGGAAGGAAACACCATATATTTT. Its translation is CASSTFTGAEGNTIYF.